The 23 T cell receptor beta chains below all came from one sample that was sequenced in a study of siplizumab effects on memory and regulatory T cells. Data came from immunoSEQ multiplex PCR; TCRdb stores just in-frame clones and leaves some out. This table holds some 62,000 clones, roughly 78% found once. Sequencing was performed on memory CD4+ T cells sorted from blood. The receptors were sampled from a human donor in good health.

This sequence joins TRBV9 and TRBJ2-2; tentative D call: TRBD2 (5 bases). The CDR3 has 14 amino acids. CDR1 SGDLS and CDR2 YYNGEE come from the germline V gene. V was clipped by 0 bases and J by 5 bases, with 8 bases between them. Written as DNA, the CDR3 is TGTGCCAGCAGCGTAGCTTGGAGGACCGGGGAGCTGTTTTTT. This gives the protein CASSVAWRTGELFF.

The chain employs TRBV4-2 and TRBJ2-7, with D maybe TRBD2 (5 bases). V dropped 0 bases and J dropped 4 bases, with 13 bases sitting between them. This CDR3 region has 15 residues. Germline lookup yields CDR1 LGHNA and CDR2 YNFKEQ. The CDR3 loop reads CASSQDDGGLYEQYF. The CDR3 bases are TGTGCCAGCAGCCAAGATGATGGAGGTTTGTACGAGCAGTACTTC.

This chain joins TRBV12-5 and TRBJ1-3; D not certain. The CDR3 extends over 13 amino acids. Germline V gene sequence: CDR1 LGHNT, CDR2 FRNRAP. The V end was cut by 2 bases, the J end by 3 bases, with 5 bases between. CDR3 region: CASGLSGGNTIYF. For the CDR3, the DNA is TGTGCTAGTGGTTTGTCCGGTGGAAACACCATATATTTT.

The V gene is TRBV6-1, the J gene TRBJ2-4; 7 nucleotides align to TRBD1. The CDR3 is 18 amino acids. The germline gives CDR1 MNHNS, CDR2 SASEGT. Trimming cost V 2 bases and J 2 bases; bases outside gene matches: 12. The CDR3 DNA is TGTGCCAGCAGTGAATCAGGGACAGCGCTCCTATCCAAAAACATTCAGTACTTC. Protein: CASSESGTALLSKNIQYF.

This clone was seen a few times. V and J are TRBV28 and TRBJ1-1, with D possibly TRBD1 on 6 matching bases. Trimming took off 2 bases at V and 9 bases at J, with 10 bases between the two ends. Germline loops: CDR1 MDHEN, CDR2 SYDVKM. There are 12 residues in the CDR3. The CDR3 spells CASSLRDNQAFF. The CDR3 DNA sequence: TGTGCCAGCAGTTTAAGGGACAACCAAGCTTTCTTT.

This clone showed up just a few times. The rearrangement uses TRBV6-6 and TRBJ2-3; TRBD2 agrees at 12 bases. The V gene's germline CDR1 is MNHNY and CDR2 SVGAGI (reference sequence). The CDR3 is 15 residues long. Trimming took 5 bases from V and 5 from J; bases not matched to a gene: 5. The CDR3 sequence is CASSALAGGQDTQYF. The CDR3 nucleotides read TGTGCCAGCAGTGCGCTAGCGGGGGGGCAAGATACGCAGTATTTT.

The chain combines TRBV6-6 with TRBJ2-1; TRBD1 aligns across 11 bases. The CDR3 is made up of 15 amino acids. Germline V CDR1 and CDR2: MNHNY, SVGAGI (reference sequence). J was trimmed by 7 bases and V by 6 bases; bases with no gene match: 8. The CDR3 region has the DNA TGTGCCAGCAGCTTCGGGACAGGGGGAGGAAATGAGCAGTTCTTC. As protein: CASSFGTGGGNEQFF.

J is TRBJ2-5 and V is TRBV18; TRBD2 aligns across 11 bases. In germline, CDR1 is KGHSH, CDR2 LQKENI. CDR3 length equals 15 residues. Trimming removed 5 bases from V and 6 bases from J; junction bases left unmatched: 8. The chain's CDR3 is CASSRPGLAEKTQYF. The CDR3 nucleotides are TGTGCCAGCTCAAGGCCGGGACTAGCGGAGAAGACCCAGTACTTC.

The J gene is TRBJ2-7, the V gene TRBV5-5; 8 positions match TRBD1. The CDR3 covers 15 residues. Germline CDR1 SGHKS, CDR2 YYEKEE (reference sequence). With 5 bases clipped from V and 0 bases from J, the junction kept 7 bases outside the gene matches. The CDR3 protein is CASSLYTGGSYEQYF. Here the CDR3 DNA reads TGTGCCAGCAGTTTATATACAGGGGGCTCCTACGAGCAGTACTTC.

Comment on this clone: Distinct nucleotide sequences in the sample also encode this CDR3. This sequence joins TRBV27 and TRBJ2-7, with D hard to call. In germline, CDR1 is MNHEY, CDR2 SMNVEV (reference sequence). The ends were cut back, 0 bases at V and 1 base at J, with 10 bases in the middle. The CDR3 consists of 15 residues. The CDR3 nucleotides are TGTGCCAGCAGTTTATCGGTCGGCGATTCCTACGAGCAGTACTTC. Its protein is CASSLSVGDSYEQYF.

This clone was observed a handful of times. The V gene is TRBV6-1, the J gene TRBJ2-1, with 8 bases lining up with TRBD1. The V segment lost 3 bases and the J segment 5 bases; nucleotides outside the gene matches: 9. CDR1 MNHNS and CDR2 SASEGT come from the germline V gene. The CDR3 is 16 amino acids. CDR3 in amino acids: CASSEDGQGFDNEQFF. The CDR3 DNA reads TGTGCCAGCAGTGAGGACGGACAGGGCTTTGACAATGAGCAGTTCTTC.

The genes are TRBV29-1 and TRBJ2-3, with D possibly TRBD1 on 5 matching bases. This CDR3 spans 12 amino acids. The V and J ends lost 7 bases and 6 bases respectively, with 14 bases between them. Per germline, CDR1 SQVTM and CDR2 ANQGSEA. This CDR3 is CSAQAPGDTQYF. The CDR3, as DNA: TGCAGCGCACAGGCCCCGGGTGATACGCAGTATTTT.

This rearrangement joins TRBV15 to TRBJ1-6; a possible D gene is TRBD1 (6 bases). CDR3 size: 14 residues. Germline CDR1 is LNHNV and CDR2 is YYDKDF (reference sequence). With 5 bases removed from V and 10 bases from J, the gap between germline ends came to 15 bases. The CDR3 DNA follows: TGTGCCACCAGCCAAACAGGGTCGGAGTCACCCCTCCACTTT. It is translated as CATSQTGSESPLHF.

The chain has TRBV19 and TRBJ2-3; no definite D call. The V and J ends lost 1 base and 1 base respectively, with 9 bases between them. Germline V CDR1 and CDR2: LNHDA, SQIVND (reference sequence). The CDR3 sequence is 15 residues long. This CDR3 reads CASSIGTQRTDTQYF. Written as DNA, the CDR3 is TGTGCCAGTAGTATAGGCACCCAACGCACAGATACGCAGTATTTT.

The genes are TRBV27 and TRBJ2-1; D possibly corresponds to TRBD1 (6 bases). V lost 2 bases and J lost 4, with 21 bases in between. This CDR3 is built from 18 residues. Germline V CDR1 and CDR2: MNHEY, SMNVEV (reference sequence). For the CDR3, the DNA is TGTGCCAGCAGTTTAAGGGGGATAGGACATAAGGGGTACAATGAGCAGTTCTTC. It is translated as CASSLRGIGHKGYNEQFF.

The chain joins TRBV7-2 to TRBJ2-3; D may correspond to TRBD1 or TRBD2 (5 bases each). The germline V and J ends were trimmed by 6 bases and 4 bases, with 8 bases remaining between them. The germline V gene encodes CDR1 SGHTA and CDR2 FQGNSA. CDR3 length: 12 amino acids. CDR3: CASRGEPDTQYF. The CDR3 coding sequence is TGTGCCAGCAGGGGGGAGCCAGATACGCAGTATTTT. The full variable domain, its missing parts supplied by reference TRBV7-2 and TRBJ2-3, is GAGVSQSPSNKVTEKGKDVELRCDPISGHTALYWYRQSLGQGLEFLIYFQGNSAPDKSGLPSDRFSAERTGGSVSTLTIQRTQQEDSAVYLCASRGEPDTQYFGPGTRLTVL.

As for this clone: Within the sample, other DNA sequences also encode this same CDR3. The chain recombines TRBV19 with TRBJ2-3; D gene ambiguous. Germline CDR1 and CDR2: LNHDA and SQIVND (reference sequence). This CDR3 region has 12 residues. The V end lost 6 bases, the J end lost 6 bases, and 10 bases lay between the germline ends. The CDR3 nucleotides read TGTGCCAGTAGCATGGGTCGGGATACGCAGTATTTT. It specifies CASSMGRDTQYF.

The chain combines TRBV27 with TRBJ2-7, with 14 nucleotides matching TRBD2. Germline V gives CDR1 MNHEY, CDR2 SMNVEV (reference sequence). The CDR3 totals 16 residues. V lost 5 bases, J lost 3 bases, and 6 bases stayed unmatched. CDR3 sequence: CASSPGLAGALYEQYF. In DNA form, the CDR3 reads TGTGCCAGCAGTCCGGGACTAGCGGGGGCCCTCTACGAGCAGTACTTC.

This CDR3 reads CASSPAGARGAYGYTF. Written as DNA, the CDR3 is TGTGCCAGCTCGCCGGCCGGGGCAAGAGGGGCCTATGGCTACACCTTC. The rearrangement links TRBV18 to TRBJ1-2, with a tentative D call TRBD1 (5 bases). Per the germline V gene, CDR1 is KGHSH and CDR2 is LQKENI. The V gene lost 6 bases and the J gene lost 4 bases, with 21 bases spanning the gap. CDR3 length equals 16 residues.

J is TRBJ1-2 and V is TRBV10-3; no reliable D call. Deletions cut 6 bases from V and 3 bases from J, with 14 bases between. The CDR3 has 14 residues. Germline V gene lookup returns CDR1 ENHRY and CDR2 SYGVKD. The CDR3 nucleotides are TGTGCCATCAGGCCTACAAGTATCGACTATGGCTACACCTTC. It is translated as CAIRPTSIDYGYTF.

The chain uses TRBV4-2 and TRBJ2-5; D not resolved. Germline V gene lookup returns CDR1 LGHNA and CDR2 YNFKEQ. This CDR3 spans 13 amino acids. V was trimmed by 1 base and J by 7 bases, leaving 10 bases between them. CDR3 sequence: CASSQVASGTQYF. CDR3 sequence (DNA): TGTGCCAGCAGCCAAGTGGCTTCAGGGACCCAGTACTTC.

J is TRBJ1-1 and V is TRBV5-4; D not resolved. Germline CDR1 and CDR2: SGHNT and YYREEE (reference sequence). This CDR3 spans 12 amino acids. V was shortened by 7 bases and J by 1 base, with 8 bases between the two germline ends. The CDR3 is CASGPGNTEAFF. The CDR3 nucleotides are TGTGCCAGCGGACCCGGGAACACTGAAGCTTTCTTT.

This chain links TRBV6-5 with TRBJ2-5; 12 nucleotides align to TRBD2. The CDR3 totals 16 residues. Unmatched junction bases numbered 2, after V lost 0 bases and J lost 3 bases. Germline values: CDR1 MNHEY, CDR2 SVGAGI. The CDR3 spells CASSYSWTSGEETQYF. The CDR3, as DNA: TGTGCCAGCAGTTACTCGTGGACTAGCGGGGAAGAGACCCAGTACTTC.